These 20 T cell receptor beta chains were sequenced from one sample in a study of T cell changes during pregnancy in multiple sclerosis. Only in-frame clones appear in the TCRdb table, and some are missing; sequencing was by immunoSEQ multiplex PCR. The profile covers more than 25,000 clones, with around 90% appearing a single time and roughly 10% taken by the ten largest. The sequencing used CD8+ T cells from peripheral blood mononuclear cells, collected in the first trimester of pregnancy. The origin of the receptors is a female donor with multiple sclerosis, enrolled in a pregnancy study.

The chain joins TRBV5-4 to TRBJ2-3; D gene ambiguous. The germline gives CDR1 SGHNT, CDR2 YYREEE (reference sequence). This CDR3 has 14 residues. Trimming removed 3 bases from V and 6 bases from J, with 14 bases in between. The CDR3 region has the DNA TGTGCCAGCAGCTCTATCTTTTGGCGGGATACGCAGTATTTT. Protein sequence: CASSSIFWRDTQYF.

The chain is built from TRBV11-2 and TRBJ2-1, with 8 bases identical to TRBD2. J was trimmed by 9 bases and V by 4 bases; bases with no gene match: 5. The V gene's germline CDR1 is SGHAT and CDR2 FQNNGV. The CDR3 consists of 13 residues. CDR3 DNA sequence: TGTGCCAGCAGCTGGGGACTAGAATTTGAGCAGTTCTTC. Its translation is CASSWGLEFEQFF.

Details on this clone: Within the sample, other DNA sequences also encode this same CDR3. The chain uses TRBV4-1 and TRBJ1-5; D uncertain. Trimming took 0 bases from V and 1 from J, leaving 7 bases between them. The CDR3 covers 15 residues. Germline loops: CDR1 MGHRA, CDR2 YSYEKL. CDR3 DNA sequence: TGCGCCAGCAGCCAAGAACCGGGAAGCAATCAGCCCCAGCATTTT. Protein sequence: CASSQEPGSNQPQHF.

The table lists this clone with a count of one. The chain couples TRBV27 to TRBJ1-1; 7 bases fit TRBD1. The germline V gene has CDR1 MNHEY and CDR2 SMNVEV (reference sequence). J was trimmed by 5 bases and V by 6 bases; bases with no gene match: 12. The CDR3 is made up of 15 amino acids. CDR3 sequence: CASRDGQQGQTEAFF. CDR3 DNA: TGTGCCAGCAGGGACGGTCAACAGGGGCAGACTGAAGCTTTCTTT.

The J gene is TRBJ2-1, the V gene TRBV2, with 7 bases matching TRBD1. Losses at the gene ends were 6 bases for V and 0 bases for J; bases not matched to a gene: 8. The CDR3 extends over 16 amino acids. CDR1 is SNHLY and CDR2 is FYNNEI in the germline V gene. The CDR3 DNA reads as TGTGCCAGCAGATTGTCAGGGGGTGTCTCCTACAATGAGCAGTTCTTC. Amino acids: CASRLSGGVSYNEQFF.

The chain links TRBV4-1 to TRBJ1-2; tentatively, D is TRBD1 (5 bases). Trimming removed 1 base from V and 4 bases from J, with 10 bases in between. The length of the CDR3 is 14 residues. From germline, CDR1 is MGHRA and CDR2 YSYEKL. CDR3 sequence: CASSQGQGGYGYTF. The CDR3 region has the DNA TGCGCCAGCAGCCAAGGGCAGGGTGGCTATGGCTACACCTTC.

In its sample, this clone was seen once. This rearrangement joins TRBV2 to TRBJ1-2; no clear D gene. The V gene lost 8 bases and the J gene lost 4 bases, with 11 bases spanning the gap. Per germline, CDR1 SNHLY and CDR2 FYNNEI. CDR3 length equals 12 residues. The chain's CDR3 is CASADGSYGYTF. CDR3 DNA: TGTGCCAGCGCCGACGGGAGCTATGGCTACACCTTC.

The table lists this clone with a few counts. V gene TRBV5-1 combines with J gene TRBJ2-5, with 7 bases identical to TRBD1. The germline V gene has CDR1 SGHRS and CDR2 YFSETQ. CDR3 length: 15 amino acids. The V gene end was trimmed by 5 bases and the J gene end by 2 bases; junction bases not matched to a gene: 9. CDR3 protein: CASRDRDRIQETQYF. For the CDR3, the DNA is TGCGCCAGCAGGGATAGGGACAGAATTCAAGAGACCCAGTACTTC.

This clone was counted a few times. The genes are TRBV4-3 and TRBJ1-5; D is perhaps TRBD1 (5 bases). Per germline, CDR1 LGHNA and CDR2 YSLEER. Trimming took 4 bases from V and 2 from J, leaving 12 bases between them. The CDR3 is 15 amino acids. CDR3 nucleotides: TGCGCCAGCAGCCCCGAGCCGGGGGGCAATCAGCCCCAGCATTTT. This sequence encodes CASSPEPGGNQPQHF.

The chain links TRBV4-1 to TRBJ2-5; tentatively, D is TRBD1 (6 bases). Germline V CDR1 and CDR2: MGHRA, YSYEKL. This CDR3 spans 15 amino acids. V shed 2 bases and J shed 2 bases, with 12 bases lying between them. CDR3 nucleotides: TGCGCCAGCAGCCAACCCTCCGACAGGCAAGAGACCCAGTACTTC. As protein: CASSQPSDRQETQYF.

This rearrangement joins TRBV7-3 to TRBJ2-3; TRBD2 might be the D (5 bases). The CDR3 is 14 residues long. The germline V gene has CDR1 SGHTA and CDR2 FQGTGA. V shed 0 bases and J shed 5 bases, with 9 bases lying between them. For the CDR3, the DNA is TGTGCCAGCAGCTTAACTGACGGGATAGATACGCAGTATTTT. Translation: CASSLTDGIDTQYF.

The chain recombines TRBV6-1 with TRBJ2-3; 9 bases match TRBD2. The CDR3 covers 16 residues. Looked up from germline, CDR1 is MNHNS and CDR2 is SASEGT. Trimming at V came to 0 bases and at J to 2 bases, leaving 3 bases not matched to a gene. CDR3 sequence (DNA): TGTGCCAGCAGTGAAGCGCGGGGGGGGGCCACAGATACGCAGTATTTT. Amino acids: CASSEARGGATDTQYF.

This clone was seen once. The rearrangement joins TRBV28 to TRBJ2-1, with 12 bases matching TRBD2. Germline values: CDR1 MDHEN, CDR2 SYDVKM. The trim removed 5 bases at V and 0 bases at J, leaving 5 bases unmatched. The CDR3 consists of 17 residues. CDR3 sequence (DNA): TGTGCCAGCAGTAGGGGACTAGCGGGTAGCTCCTACAATGAGCAGTTCTTC. Its protein product is CASSRGLAGSSYNEQFF.

The rearrangement joins TRBV6-4 to TRBJ1-5, with D hard to call. This CDR3 contains 21 residues. Germline CDR1 and CDR2: MRHNA and SNTAGT. V lost 0 bases and J 0 bases, leaving 24 bases between the germline ends. DNA of the CDR3: TGTGCCAGCAGTGACTCGAGTGGGGAGACACGACCCTCCAATAGCAATCAGCCCCAGCATTTT. It encodes CASSDSSGETRPSNSNQPQHF.

The V gene is TRBV27, the J gene TRBJ1-2; TRBD1 matches 9 bases. Germline V gene lookup returns CDR1 MNHEY and CDR2 SMNVEV (reference sequence). The V segment lost 5 bases and the J segment 6 bases; nucleotides outside the gene matches: 4. The CDR3 consists of 13 residues. The CDR3 loop reads CASSLQGADGYTF. Written as DNA, the CDR3 is TGTGCCAGCAGTCTACAGGGGGCTGATGGCTACACCTTC.

V and J are TRBV27 and TRBJ2-2, with 12 bases identical to TRBD1. The germline CDR1 and CDR2 sequences are MNHEY and SMNVEV (reference sequence). Losses at the gene ends were 5 bases for V and 5 bases for J; bases not matched to a gene: 12. The CDR3 length is 18 residues. CDR3 DNA: TGTGCCAGCAGTCCCGGGACAGGGGGCAGTAGTGGGACCGGGGAGCTGTTTTTT. Translating gives CASSPGTGGSSGTGELFF.

The V gene is TRBV28, the J gene TRBJ2-7; D is unresolved. V lost 7 bases, J lost 0 bases, and 10 bases lay in between. The CDR3 totals 13 residues. CDR1 is MDHEN, CDR2 SYDVKM, per germline. The CDR3 loop is CASKILNSYEQYF. The CDR3 DNA reads TGTGCCAGCAAAATACTAAACTCCTACGAGCAGTACTTC.

This clone was recorded once. This chain joins TRBV4-1 and TRBJ2-7, with TRBD1 matching over 8 bases. The CDR3 is 14 residues long. Losses at the gene ends were 2 bases for V and 3 bases for J; bases not matched to a gene: 3. The germline gives CDR1 MGHRA, CDR2 YSYEKL. CDR3: CASSQPGQGYEQYF. The CDR3 DNA is TGCGCCAGCAGCCAACCTGGACAGGGCTACGAGCAGTACTTC.

The J gene is TRBJ1-5, the V gene TRBV28, with D unresolved. Trimming shortened V by 3 bases and J by 4 bases, and 7 bases separated the two germline ends. CDR1 MDHEN and CDR2 SYDVKM come from the germline V gene. This CDR3 spans 13 amino acids. The CDR3, as DNA: TGTGCCAGCAGTTTCCCGGGGAATCAGCCCCAGCATTTT. Protein: CASSFPGNQPQHF. The full variable domain, in which reference TRBV28 and TRBJ1-5 provide the parts outside the CDR3, is DVKVTQSSRYLVKRTGEKVFLECVQDMDHENMFWYRQDPGLGLRLIYFSYDVKMKEKGDIPEGYSVSREKKERFSLILESASTNQTSMYLCASSFPGNQPQHFGDGTRLSIL.

In nucleotides, the CDR3 is TGTGCCAGCAGCTTAGAAGCGGAAATCTCCTACGAGCAGTACTTC. This codes for CASSLEAEISYEQYF. The chain combines TRBV7-2 with TRBJ2-7, with D tentatively TRBD2 (5 bases). The CDR3 sequence is 15 residues long. The ends were cut back, 1 base at V and 0 bases at J, with 10 bases in the middle. Germline values: CDR1 SGHTA, CDR2 FQGNSA.